The entry below describes one TCR beta chain. The data are from a study of blood T cell repertoires in COVID-19. About the research overall: From T cells, B-cell-depleted T cells, or PBMCs came the material, which was cDNA or gDNA.

Per the study methods: Reference gene primer amplification gave nucleated cell count estimates. Repertoires were generated with immunoSEQ multiplex PCR, while TCRdb's copy carries only in-frame clones and drops some. D and trimming were read from the DNA, whereas the V and J calls and clone size are those reported in that table. This sample yields under 400,000 clones, of which roughly 90% are seen a single time; roughly 2.8% belongs to the top ten. In Seattle, patients joined the study during active infection and were tracked longitudinally. Trimming stripped 7 bases from V and 5 bases from J, with 17 bases between. The V gene's germline CDR1 is LGHDT and CDR2 YNNKEL (reference sequence). The CDR3 consists of 15 residues.

The material sequenced was peripheral blood. This clonotype was obtained from a woman aged 25-40 years with COVID-19, enrolled during active disease. V is TRBV3-1 (or the pseudogene TRBV3-2) and J is TRBJ1-4; maybe TRBD1 (5 bases). This chain's CDR3 is CASKSRQTLNEKLFF. DNA of the CDR3: TGTGCCAGCAAATCGAGACAGACCCTGAATGAAAAACTGTTTTTT.